This T cell receptor beta chain was recovered during a study of T cell responses to AZD1222 COVID-19 vaccine. General study results and limits: Donors, mostly white British, included more females; clonal diversity was possibly underestimated. It was only a handful of AZD1222 recipients who were seropositive at baseline.

The CDR3 spans 15 residues. The germline V gene has CDR1 SGDLS and CDR2 YYNGEE. V trimming: 4 bases; J trimming: 4 bases; junction bases outside the gene matches: 8. The method was immunoSEQ multiplex PCR; TCRdb's version includes in-frame clones alone and lacks a portion of them. The table records 130,000 to 150,000 clones, 85% to 95% of them present only once. Turning to this clone: The antigen remains unidentified.

The receptor comes from an adult who had recovered from COVID-19. The chain employs TRBV9 and TRBJ2-1; TRBD1 matches at 7 bases. This specimen was peripheral blood, taken after recovery from COVID-19. Written as DNA, the CDR3 is TGTGCCAGCAGCTCAAAAACGGGACAGTACAATGAGCAGTTCTTC. Its translation is CASSSKTGQYNEQFF.